This T cell receptor beta chain came from a study of cytomegalovirus exposure and HLA in healthy donors. Study information: Findings of an earlier analysis included around 100 million unique TCR beta sequences from 190 million or so T cells.

PCR used 60 Vbeta primers and 13 Jbeta primers. Here immunoSEQ multiplex PCR was the method, and the copy in TCRdb shows in-frame clones only, minus some. There are 150,000 to 200,000 clones in the sample; 84% occur only once, and 0.2% to 0.3% lies in the top ten. With regard to this clone: Its specificity is not known.

Findings and caveats of the study: Data from an earlier analysis indicated that most TCR beta V segments were productive either about 87% or about 30% of the time. In a later analysis, HLA-associated beta chains showed higher expansion and lower generation probabilities than comparable chains.

The germline gives CDR1 SGHTA, CDR2 FQGTGA. This CDR3 has 11 residues. Trimming stripped 11 bases from V and 1 base from J, with 8 bases between. Healthy bone marrow donors made up the donor group. This clonotype originated in a boy aged 10-17 years in good health and CMV-seronegative. The J gene is TRBJ1-1, the V gene TRBV7-3; a weak D match, TRBD1 (5 bases). The specimen was PBMCs. The chain's CDR3 is CAHTGNTEAFF. Written as DNA, the CDR3 is TGTGCCCACACAGGGAACACTGAAGCTTTCTTT.